This is a list of T cell receptor beta chains from one sample in a study of T cells in Graves' hyperthyroidism and ophthalmopathy. TCRdb ran MiXCR on the multiplex PCR reads and lists one entry per CDR3 protein. The sample lists about 260,000 distinct CDR3 sequences, less than 30% occurring once. The sequencing input was blood. The receptors stem from a man in his forties with Graves' hyperthyroidism that later progressed to Graves' ophthalmopathy. Both conserved end residues are trimmed from each CDR3. Each record gives: V gene, J gene, CDR3 protein.

TRBV7-2	TRBJ2-4	ASSFGGAKNIQY
TRBV11-3	TRBJ1-3	ASSVDRDGNTIY
TRBV20-1	TRBJ1-2	SASPPGTRGYGYT
TRBV12-3/TRBV12-4	TRBJ1-1	ASSLGDRGHNTEAF
TRBV6-1	TRBJ1-1	ASSEYPNEAF
TRBV11-3	TRBJ1-1	ASSPFHGEAF
TRBV2	TRBJ1-1	ASTGVVDTEAF
TRBV7-3	TRBJ1-1	ASSLTRDREAF
TRBV3-1	TRBJ1-3	ASSQGGLGNTIY
TRBV15	TRBJ1-1	ATSTGTANTEAF
TRBV6-1	TRBJ2-7	ASSEEDRFYEQY
TRBV28	TRBJ1-5	ASSLPLRGPEVSNQPQH
TRBV20-1	TRBJ1-5	SAISGGYNQPQH
TRBV20-1	TRBJ1-5	SARGTTVNQPQH
TRBV6-5	TRBJ1-2	ASSTRQNLVGYT
TRBV20-1	TRBJ2-5	SARDWVGDMLETQY
TRBV4-2	TRBJ1-3	ASSVPGQDPY